Described below is a single TCR beta chain sequence and its context. Produced via immunoSEQ multiplex PCR; TCRdb's table is partial and in-frame only. The table lists fewer than 50,000 clones, about four fifths of them singletons. This sample is part of a study of blood T cell repertoires in COVID-19. Study overall: Spain, Italy and the United States supplied samples that represented acute and convalescent COVID-19. The cDNA or gDNA used as material had been derived from T cells, B-cell-depleted T cells, or PBMCs.

The CDR3 consists of 18 residues. The germline V and J ends were trimmed by 3 bases and 8 bases, with 26 bases remaining between them. Germline lookup yields CDR1 MGHRA and CDR2 YSYEKL. The sequencing sample was made of peripheral blood. The clonotype was recovered from a woman at least 80 years old with active or convalescent COVID-19. The chain carries TRBV4-1 and TRBJ2-4; possibly TRBD2 for D (6 bases). Here the CDR3 DNA reads TGCGCCAGCAGCCAGCGGGTTTCGTCCGGGACTCTCCAGGACATTCAGTACTTC. Residues: CASSQRVSSGTLQDIQYF.